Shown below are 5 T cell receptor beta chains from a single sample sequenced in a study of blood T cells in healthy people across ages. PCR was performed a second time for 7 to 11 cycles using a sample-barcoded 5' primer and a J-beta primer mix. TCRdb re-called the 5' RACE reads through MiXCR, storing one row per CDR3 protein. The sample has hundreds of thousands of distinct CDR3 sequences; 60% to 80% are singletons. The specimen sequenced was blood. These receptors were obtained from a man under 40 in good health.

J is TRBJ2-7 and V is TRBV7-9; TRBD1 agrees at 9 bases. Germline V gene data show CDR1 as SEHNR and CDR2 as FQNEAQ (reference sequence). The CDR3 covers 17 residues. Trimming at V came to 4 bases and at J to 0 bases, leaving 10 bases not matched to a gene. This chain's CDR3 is CASSSPRQGEPSYEQYF. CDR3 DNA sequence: TGTGCCAGCAGCTCTCCCAGACAGGGGGAACCCTCCTACGAGCAGTACTTC.

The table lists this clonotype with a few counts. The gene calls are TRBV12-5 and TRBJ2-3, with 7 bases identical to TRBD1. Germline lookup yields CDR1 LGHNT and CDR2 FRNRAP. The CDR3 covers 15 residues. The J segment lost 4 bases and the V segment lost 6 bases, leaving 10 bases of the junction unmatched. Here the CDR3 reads CASGRPEQGSDTQYF. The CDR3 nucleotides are TGTGCTAGTGGCCGACCCGAACAGGGGTCAGATACGCAGTATTTT.

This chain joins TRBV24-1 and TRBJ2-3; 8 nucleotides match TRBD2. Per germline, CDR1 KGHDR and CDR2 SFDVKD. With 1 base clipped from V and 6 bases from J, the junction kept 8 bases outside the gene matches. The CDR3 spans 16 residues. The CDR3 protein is CATSDLAGADLDTQYF. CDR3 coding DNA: TGTGCCACCAGTGATTTAGCGGGGGCCGACCTGGATACGCAGTATTTT.

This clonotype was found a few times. The CDR3 DNA reads as TGTGCCACCAGCAGAGCCCTCCTAGAGTCCCGAGGAAATGAAAAACTGTTTTTT. This gives the protein CATSRALLESRGNEKLFF. The chain links TRBV15 to TRBJ1-4; D not certain. CDR3 length equals 18 residues. Germline CDR1 is LNHNV and CDR2 is YYDKDF (reference sequence). Trimming took off 1 base at V and 5 bases at J, with 20 bases between the two ends.

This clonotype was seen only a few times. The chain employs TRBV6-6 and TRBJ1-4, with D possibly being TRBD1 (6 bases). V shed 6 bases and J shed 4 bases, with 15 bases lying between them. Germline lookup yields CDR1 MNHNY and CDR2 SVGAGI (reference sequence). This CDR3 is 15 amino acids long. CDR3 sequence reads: CASRNTGRVNEKLFF. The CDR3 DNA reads TGTGCCAGCAGGAACACAGGGAGGGTTAATGAAAAACTGTTTTTT.